Listed below are T cell receptor beta chains from one sample, sequenced in a study of blood T cell repertoires in COVID-19. This table comes from immunoSEQ multiplex PCR, and its TCRdb copy is limited to in-frame clones, with some not included. The sample carries about 41,000 clones, over 70% recorded once. Input material: peripheral blood. Receptors originate from a woman over 75 with active or convalescent COVID-19. Each CDR3 is given with its conserved first and last residue. The D gene is left open where the match is weak. Clone sizes are given selectively: once, few, many, or a class where the clone is expanded.

size | J | V | D | CDR3 | DNA
once | TRBJ1-1 | TRBV6-5 | TRBD1 | CAIQTGGVNTEAFF | TGTGCCATCCAGACAGGGGGCGTAAACACTGAAGCTTTCTTT
NA | TRBJ2-2 | TRBV7-8 | TRBD1 | CASSLAGAGGNTGELFF | TGTGCCAGCAGCTTAGCGGGGGCAGGGGGCAACACCGGGGAGCTGTTTTTT
NA | TRBJ2-1 | TRBV5-6 | TRBD2 | CASSLGVSGAREQFF | TGTGCCAGCAGCTTGGGGGTTAGCGGGGCCCGCGAGCAGTTCTTC
NA | TRBJ1-1 | TRBV19 | NA | CASSRGKNTEAFF | TGTGCCAGTAGTAGAGGCAAGAACACTGAAGCTTTCTTT
NA | TRBJ2-6 | TRBV19 | NA | CASKSSGANVLTF | TGTGCCAGCAAGAGCTCTGGGGCCAACGTCCTGACTTTC
few | TRBJ2-2 | TRBV5-1 | TRBD1 | CASSSTYRGPVSRNTGELFF | TGCGCCAGCAGCTCAACTTACAGGGGGCCCGTTAGTAGGAACACCGGGGAGCTGTTTTTT
NA | TRBJ1-1 | TRBV20-1 | NA | CSARRDLGAFF | TGCAGTGCTAGGAGGGACTTAGGGGCTTTCTTT
NA | TRBJ2-1 | TRBV7-2 | TRBD1 | CASSYVGTGPHEQFF | TGTGCCAGCAGCTATGTCGGGACAGGGCCTCATGAGCAGTTCTTC
NA | TRBJ2-2 | TRBV5-1 | NA | CASSRGQEVAGELFF | TGCGCCAGCAGCCGGGGACAAGAGGTGGCCGGGGAGCTGTTTTTT
NA | TRBJ1-2 | TRBV3-1/TRBV3-2 | TRBD1 | CASSPYGTGGGGYTF | TGTGCCAGCAGCCCGTATGGAACAGGGGGAGGTGGCTACACCTTC
NA | TRBJ1-5 | TRBV28 | NA | CASNLQGSNQPQHF | TGTGCCAGTAATTTACAGGGTAGCAATCAGCCCCAGCATTTT
NA | TRBJ1-6 | TRBV30 | NA | CAWSASLGPLHF | TGTGCCTGGAGTGCGTCACTCGGACCCCTCCACTTT
NA | TRBJ2-5 | TRBV3-1/TRBV3-2 | TRBD2 | CASSQVLAGGVDQETQYF | TGTGCCAGCAGCCAAGTACTAGCGGGAGGGGTGGACCAAGAGACCCAGTACTTC
NA | TRBJ1-4 | TRBV19 | NA | CASSADRSTNEKLFF | TGTGCCAGTAGTGCCGACAGGAGCACTAATGAAAAACTGTTTTTT
few | TRBJ1-5 | TRBV10-3 | NA | CAINRDPNQPQHF | TGTGCCATCAACAGGGACCCGAATCAGCCCCAGCATTTT
NA | TRBJ1-5 | TRBV28 | NA | CASRLQNNQPQHF | TGTGCCAGCAGGCTCCAGAACAATCAGCCCCAGCATTTT
once | TRBJ1-2 | TRBV4-2 | NA | CASSPTERTALYGYTF | TGTGCCAGCTCACCTACGGAACGGACAGCGCTCTATGGCTACACCTTC
NA | TRBJ2-2 | TRBV29-1 | NA | CSVEGQPGELFF | TGCAGCGTTGAGGGGCAACCCGGGGAGCTGTTTTTT
NA | TRBJ2-5 | TRBV2 | NA | CASTGLGALRETQYF | TGTGCCAGCACGGGGTTGGGGGCATTGAGGGAGACCCAGTACTTC
NA | TRBJ1-1 | TRBV5-1 | NA | CASSLVSSNTEAFF | TGCGCCAGCAGCTTGGTGTCTTCGAACACTGAAGCTTTCTTT
NA | TRBJ2-1 | TRBV12-3/TRBV12-4 | NA | CASSLTQGPPFFF | TGTGCCAGCAGCCTAACTCAGGGTCCCCCATTCTTCTTC
NA | TRBJ2-7 | TRBV9 | NA | CASSVDGGREYEQYF | TGTGCCAGCAGCGTAGATGGGGGCAGAGAGTACGAGCAGTACTTC
NA | TRBJ2-7 | TRBV6-2/TRBV6-3 | NA | CASSARETSEAYEQYF | TGTGCCAGCAGTGCCAGAGAGACTAGTGAGGCCTACGAGCAGTACTTC
NA | TRBJ2-1 | TRBV5-6 | NA | CASSPAGGDPTLGFF | TGTGCCAGCAGCCCGGCGGGCGGGGACCCCACTCTTGGGTTCTTC
once | TRBJ2-7 | TRBV7-2 | TRBD2 | CASSSRGPSGYEQYF | TGTGCCAGCAGCTCAAGGGGCCCTAGCGGCTACGAGCAGTACTTC
few | TRBJ2-2 | TRBV29-1 | TRBD1 | CSVNKGTGPGELFF | TGCAGCGTAAACAAAGGGACAGGGCCCGGGGAGCTGTTTTTT
NA | TRBJ2-5 | TRBV11-2 | NA | CASSLGQAETQYF | TGTGCCAGCAGCTTAGGCCAGGCGGAGACCCAGTACTTC
NA | TRBJ2-1 | TRBV5-1 | NA | CASSLAKDSIPYNEQFF | TGCGCCAGCAGCTTGGCCAAGGACAGCATACCCTACAATGAGCAGTTCTTC
NA | TRBJ1-3 | TRBV11-3 | NA | CASIFSVILGGSGNTIYF | TGTGCCAGCATCTTTAGCGTGATACTGGGAGGCTCTGGAAACACCATATATTTT
NA | TRBJ2-6 | TRBV18 | NA | CASSRVVGRGANVLTF | TGTGCCAGCTCACGTGTGGTGGGGCGAGGGGCCAACGTCCTGACTTTC
NA | TRBJ1-1 | TRBV27 | NA | CASSFWGAEAFF | TGTGCCAGCAGTTTTTGGGGGGCTGAAGCTTTCTTT
NA | TRBJ2-1 | TRBV27 | NA | CASSLAGFVTYNEQFF | TGTGCCAGCTCCCTGGCGGGATTCGTCACCTACAATGAGCAGTTCTTC
NA | TRBJ1-1 | TRBV6-6 | NA | CASSGAVLNTEAFF | TGTGCCAGCAGTGGGGCTGTCCTAAACACTGAAGCTTTCTTT
once | TRBJ2-2 | TRBV2 | TRBD1 | CASRPSGGRATGELFF | TGTGCCAGCAGACCCTCAGGGGGTAGGGCCACCGGGGAGCTGTTTTTT
NA | TRBJ1-5 | TRBV7-9 | TRBD1 | CASSQSRGPNSNQPQHF | TGTGCCAGCAGCCAAAGCAGGGGGCCTAATAGCAATCAGCCCCAGCATTTT
NA | TRBJ1-1 | TRBV5-1 | NA | CASSLEQGPNTEAFF | TGCGCCAGCAGCTTGGAGCAGGGGCCTAACACTGAAGCTTTCTTT
NA | TRBJ1-1 | TRBV18 | TRBD1 | CASSPATGLRNTEAFF | TGTGCCAGCTCACCCGCGACAGGGTTGCGGAACACTGAAGCTTTCTTT
NA | TRBJ2-2 | TRBV3-1/TRBV3-2 | TRBD2 | CASSLSGTGELFF | TGTGCCAGCAGCCTTAGCGGGACCGGGGAGCTGTTTTTT
NA | TRBJ1-5 | TRBV6-6 | NA | CASRGEGQPQHF | TGTGCCAGCAGAGGGGAGGGGCAGCCCCAGCATTTT
NA | TRBJ2-3 | TRBV11-2 | NA | CASSPLGDGGDTQYF | TGTGCCAGCAGCCCTCTTGGGGACGGGGGAGATACGCAGTATTTT
NA | TRBJ1-3 | TRBV5-6 | NA | CASSLNLQGGNTIYF | TGTGCCAGCAGCTTGAATTTACAGGGTGGAAACACCATATATTTT
NA | TRBJ2-2 | TRBV11-3 | NA | CASSFGGTNTGELFF | TGTGCCAGCAGCTTCGGCGGGACGAACACCGGGGAGCTGTTTTTT
NA | TRBJ2-7 | TRBV6-5 | NA | CASSPDGRSYEQYF | TGTGCCAGCAGTCCGGACGGGAGATCCTACGAGCAGTACTTC
NA | TRBJ2-2 | TRBV5-1 | NA | CASSLVGQGRPGELFF | TGCGCCAGCAGCTTGGTTGGTCAGGGTCGTCCCGGGGAGCTGTTTTTT
NA | TRBJ1-4 | TRBV9 | NA | CASSPEFLGGNEKLFF | TGTGCCAGCAGCCCTGAATTTTTGGGGGGAAATGAAAAACTGTTTTTT
NA | TRBJ1-5 | TRBV7-9 | TRBD1 | CASSLAGGSVNQPQHF | TGTGCCAGCAGCTTGGCAGGGGGTTCGGTCAATCAGCCCCAGCATTTT
NA | TRBJ2-7 | TRBV6-5 | NA | CASTKLDSYEQYF | TGTGCCAGCACCAAACTAGATTCCTACGAGCAGTACTTC
NA | TRBJ2-6 | TRBV27 | NA | CASSPRGSGANVLTF | TGTGCCAGCAGTCCAAGGGGTTCTGGGGCCAACGTCCTGACTTTC
NA | TRBJ1-6 | TRBV5-1 | TRBD1 | CASSLRQGGNSPLHF | TGCGCCAGCAGCTTAAGACAGGGGGGTAATTCACCCCTCCACTTT
NA | TRBJ1-4 | TRBV27 | NA | CASSFGAGEGEKLFF | TGTGCCAGCAGTTTCGGGGCGGGGGAGGGCGAAAAACTGTTTTTT
NA | TRBJ1-1 | TRBV19 | TRBD1 | CASRIGRDRGLTEAFF | TGTGCCAGTAGAATAGGCCGGGACAGGGGGCTCACTGAAGCTTTCTTT
NA | TRBJ2-3 | TRBV6-2/TRBV6-3 | TRBD2 | CASSSRGGGTDTQYF | TGTGCCAGCAGTTCACGCGGGGGTGGCACAGATACGCAGTATTTT
NA | TRBJ1-6 | TRBV5-6 | TRBD1 | CASSSSKRTGSYSPLHF | TGTGCCAGCAGCTCATCCAAACGGACAGGGTCGTATTCACCCCTCCACTTT